This TCR beta chain was sequenced for a study of OX40 agonist ivuxolimab in advanced cancers. The overall study: Hepatocellular carcinoma, melanoma, renal cell or head and neck cancer occurred in dose-escalation patients. Among those enrolled, mean age was about 62 years (range roughly 23 to 85) and approximately 80% were male. Study-level findings and limits: At 0.1 to 3.0 mg/kg, clonal expansion of CD4+ and CD8+ blood T cells had occurred by week 6. Averaged across samples, CD8+ T cells carried more expanded clones than CD4+ did.

As for this clone: Its antigen is unidentified.

Trimming removed 2 bases from V and 7 bases from J; junction bases left unmatched: 10. The germline gives CDR1 LNHDA, CDR2 SQIVND (reference sequence). The CDR3 has 16 residues. TCRdb's table, derived via immunoSEQ multiplex PCR, lists solely in-frame clones and lacks some. Among tens of thousands of clones, 80% to 85% were seen once, and the ten largest hold approximately 6.1%. This sequence originates from an adult with an advanced solid tumor such as melanoma, head and neck, liver or kidney cancer. This chain joins TRBV19 and TRBJ1-1; the match to TRBD1 covers 10 bases. The sequencing used CD4+ or CD8+ T cells sorted from blood, collected in a trial of the OX40 agonist ivuxolimab. This chain's CDR3 is CASSIPDRGVYIEAFF. The CDR3, as DNA: TGTGCCAGTAGTATACCGGACAGGGGGGTCTATATTGAAGCTTTCTTT.